The 16 T cell receptor beta chains listed next were all sequenced from one sample in a study of cytomegalovirus exposure and HLA in healthy donors. This PCR relied on a set of 60 Vbeta primers and 13 Jbeta primers. Some clones are missing from TCRdb's copy, which holds only in-frame ones; the method was immunoSEQ multiplex PCR. Recorded for this sample: around 29,000 clones. Sequenced: PBMCs. These receptors were taken from a man younger than 45 in good health and CMV-seronegative.

The J gene is TRBJ1-2, the V gene TRBV6-1, with TRBD1 matching over 7 bases. V shed 6 bases, J shed 1 base, and the junction held 5 bases outside the gene matches. Germline V lookup: CDR1 MNHNS, CDR2 SASEGT. The CDR3 covers 14 residues. CDR3 DNA: TGTGCCAGCAGACCGGGACAGCTTAACTATGGCTACACCTTC. Translated: CASRPGQLNYGYTF.

The V gene is TRBV6-5, the J gene TRBJ1-3, with D possibly TRBD1 on 6 matching bases. V lost 4 bases, J lost 4 bases, and 8 bases lay in between. This CDR3 spans 13 amino acids. Germline CDR1 MNHEY, CDR2 SVGAGI. CDR3 region: CASSSGGGNTIYF. The CDR3 nucleotides are TGTGCCAGCAGTTCTGGGGGCGGAAACACCATATATTTT.

This sequence joins TRBV30 and TRBJ1-4, with 7 positions matching TRBD1. The CDR3 loop spans 13 amino acids. Germline-derived CDR1 and CDR2 are GTSNPN and SVGIG (reference sequence). V shed 5 bases, J shed 6 bases, and the junction held 6 bases outside the gene matches. CDR3 amino acids: CAWGRDRHEKLFF. The CDR3 coding sequence is TGTGCCTGGGGCCGGGACAGACATGAAAAACTGTTTTTT.

The chain recombines TRBV18 with TRBJ2-3; 13 bases are a match to TRBD2. This CDR3 contains 17 residues. Losses at the gene ends were 6 bases for V and 2 bases for J; bases not matched to a gene: 8. Per germline, CDR1 KGHSH and CDR2 LQKENI. CDR3 sequence (DNA): TGTGCCAGCTCGCCCGGACTAGCGGGAGTGGCCACAGATACGCAGTATTTT. Protein product: CASSPGLAGVATDTQYF.

The gene calls are TRBV4-2 and TRBJ2-7; 15 bases agree with TRBD2. CDR1 is LGHNA, CDR2 YNFKEQ, per germline. The ends lost 1 base at V and 4 bases at J; junction bases unmatched: 5. The CDR3 consists of 17 residues. The chain's CDR3 is CASSQGGLAGGGYEQYF. The CDR3 DNA follows: TGTGCCAGCAGCCAAGGTGGACTAGCGGGAGGGGGGTACGAGCAGTACTTC.

This chain links TRBV9 with TRBJ1-1, with D possibly matching TRBD1 (5 bases). The CDR3 is 15 amino acids. Trimming shortened V by 3 bases and J by 5 bases, and 17 bases separated the two germline ends. Germline V lookup: CDR1 SGDLS, CDR2 YYNGEE. In DNA form, the CDR3 reads TGTGCCAGCAGCGCGGACCAGGCGGGGCGGACTGAAGCTTTCTTT. It specifies CASSADQAGRTEAFF.

The genes are TRBV29-1 and TRBJ2-7; perhaps TRBD2 as D (7 bases). CDR1 is SQVTM, CDR2 ANQGSEA, per germline. The CDR3 contains 13 residues. The ends were cut back, 5 bases at V and 1 base at J, with 12 bases in the middle. CDR3 sequence: CSVTGGRSYEQYF. The CDR3 bases are TGCAGCGTTACCGGGGGGCGGTCCTACGAGCAGTACTTC.

The chain employs TRBV11-2 and TRBJ2-1; 11 nucleotides agree with TRBD2. Unmatched junction bases numbered 2, after V lost 1 base and J lost 3 bases. The CDR3 is made up of 16 amino acids. CDR1 is SGHAT and CDR2 is FQNNGV in the germline V gene. CDR3 DNA: TGTGCCAGCAGCTTAGGACTAGCGGGGAACTACAATGAGCAGTTCTTC. Its translation is CASSLGLAGNYNEQFF. The whole variable domain, filled in from reference TRBV11-2 and TRBJ2-1, reads EAGVAQSPRYKIIEKRQSVAFWCNPISGHATLYWYQQILGQGPKLLIQFQNNGVVDDSQLPKDRFSAERLKGVDSTLKIQPAKLEDSAVYLCASSLGLAGNYNEQFFGPGTRLTVL.

The chain is built from TRBV5-5 and TRBJ2-3; 9 positions agree with TRBD2. Germline values: CDR1 SGHKS, CDR2 YYEKEE (reference sequence). V was clipped by 0 bases and J by 0 bases; unmatched bases: 2. The CDR3 totals 16 residues. CDR3 residues: CASSLGLAASTDTQYF. Written as DNA, the CDR3 is TGTGCCAGCAGCTTGGGACTAGCGGCTAGCACAGATACGCAGTATTTT.

V gene TRBV28 combines with J gene TRBJ2-1; 7 positions match TRBD2. Germline V gene sequence: CDR1 MDHEN, CDR2 SYDVKM. The CDR3 is made up of 19 amino acids. V shed 2 bases and J 6 bases; nucleotides not matched to a gene: 19. In nucleotides, the CDR3 is TGTGCCAGCAGTTTAATCTTGGGGGGGACCGGGACTGCGAGCAATGAGCAGTTCTTC. Translation gives CASSLILGGTGTASNEQFF. The full variable domain, its missing parts supplied by reference TRBV28 and TRBJ2-1, is DVKVTQSSRYLVKRTGEKVFLECVQDMDHENMFWYRQDPGLGLRLIYFSYDVKMKEKGDIPEGYSVSREKKERFSLILESASTNQTSMYLCASSLILGGTGTASNEQFFGPGTRLTVL.

The J gene is TRBJ2-7, the V gene TRBV4-2; TRBD2 agrees at 7 bases. Germline values: CDR1 LGHNA, CDR2 YNFKEQ. The ends lost 2 bases at V and 2 bases at J; junction bases unmatched: 3. The CDR3 has 14 amino acids. CDR3 amino acids: CASSQTSVTYEQYF. Written as DNA, the CDR3 is TGTGCCAGCAGCCAAACTAGCGTCACCTACGAGCAGTACTTC.

The chain joins TRBV5-1 to TRBJ1-2, with TRBD1 as a possible D gene (5 bases). CDR1 SGHRS and CDR2 YFSETQ come from the germline V gene. V shed 4 bases and J shed 0 bases, with 16 bases lying between them. CDR3 length: 16 residues. CDR3 protein: CASSPNRMRANYGYTF. The CDR3 DNA sequence: TGCGCCAGCAGCCCAAACAGGATGAGAGCTAACTATGGCTACACCTTC.

This chain's CDR3 is CASSLQGTGPWAEAFF. CDR3 DNA sequence: TGTGCCAGCAGCTTACAGGGCACAGGTCCCTGGGCTGAAGCTTTCTTT. The V and J genes are TRBV7-6 and TRBJ1-1; a weak D match, TRBD1 (5 bases). The CDR3 is made up of 16 amino acids. V was shortened by 2 bases and J by 6 bases, with 19 bases between the two germline ends. CDR1 and CDR2 from the germline V gene are SGHVS and FNYEAQ. Full variable domain (outside the CDR3, taken from reference TRBV7-6 and TRBJ1-1): GAGVSQSPRYKVTKRGQDVALRCDPISGHVSLYWYRQALGQGPEFLTYFNYEAQQDKSGLPNDRFSAERPEGSISTLTIQRTEQRDSAMYRCASSLQGTGPWAEAFFGQGTRLTVV.

The chain uses TRBV27 and TRBJ2-1; 9 nucleotides match TRBD2. The CDR3 has 17 amino acids. Germline V gene data show CDR1 as MNHEY and CDR2 as SMNVEV (reference sequence). V lost 4 bases to trimming and J lost 4 bases; unmatched junction nucleotides: 11. CDR3 in DNA: TGTGCCAGCAGTTCATCCCAGACTAGCGGAGATTACAATGAGCAGTTCTTC. Protein: CASSSSQTSGDYNEQFF.

This sequence joins TRBV7-8 and TRBJ2-1, with D possibly matching TRBD2 (6 bases). This CDR3 spans 15 amino acids. V lost 0 bases and J 2 bases, leaving 8 bases between the germline ends. Germline CDR1 is SGHVS and CDR2 is FQNEAQ. The CDR3 here is CASSLAGGTYNEQFF. The DNA for the CDR3 is TGTGCCAGCAGCTTAGCGGGAGGAACCTACAATGAGCAGTTCTTC.

V usage is TRBV18 and J usage is TRBJ1-2; a weak D match, TRBD1 (6 bases). Germline assignment: CDR1 KGHSH and CDR2 LQKENI. The V end was cut by 2 bases, the J end by 0 bases, with 10 bases between. The CDR3 length is 15 residues. As DNA, the CDR3 is TGTGCCAGCTCACCAAGGACAGTCGCTAACTATGGCTACACCTTC. This sequence encodes CASSPRTVANYGYTF.